The clone carrying this T cell receptor beta chain was observed a few times. This record comes from a study of identical twins. Each CDR3 protein is one row after TCRdb ran MiXCR on the 5' RACE reads. The sample contains about 810,000 distinct CDR3 sequences, 9% to 15% of which appear only once. Germline lookup yields CDR1 MDHEN and CDR2 SYDVKM. V lost 2 bases and J lost 12; bases outside the gene matches: 11. This CDR3 comprises 15 residues. The sample was also linked to a second study, of yellow fever vaccine responses in identical twins.

Material for sequencing was PBMCs. V is TRBV28 and J is TRBJ2-1; TRBD2 aligns across 9 bases. The sequence came from a woman aged 18-30 years in good health. The CDR3 here is CASSLGASGTEGQFF. The CDR3 nucleotides are TGTGCCAGCAGTTTAGGGGCTAGCGGGACCGAGGGGCAGTTCTTC.